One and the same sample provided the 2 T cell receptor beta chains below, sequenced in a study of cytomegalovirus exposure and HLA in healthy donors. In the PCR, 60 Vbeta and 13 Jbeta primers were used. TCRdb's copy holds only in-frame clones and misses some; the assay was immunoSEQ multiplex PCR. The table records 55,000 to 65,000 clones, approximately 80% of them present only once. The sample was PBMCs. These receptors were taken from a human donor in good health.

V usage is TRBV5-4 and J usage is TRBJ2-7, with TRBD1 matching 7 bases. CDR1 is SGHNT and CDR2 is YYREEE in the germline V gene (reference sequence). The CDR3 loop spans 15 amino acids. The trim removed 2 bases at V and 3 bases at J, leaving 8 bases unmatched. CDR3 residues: CASSFDVGGGYEQYF. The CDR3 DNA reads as TGTGCCAGCAGCTTCGACGTAGGGGGCGGCTACGAGCAGTACTTC.

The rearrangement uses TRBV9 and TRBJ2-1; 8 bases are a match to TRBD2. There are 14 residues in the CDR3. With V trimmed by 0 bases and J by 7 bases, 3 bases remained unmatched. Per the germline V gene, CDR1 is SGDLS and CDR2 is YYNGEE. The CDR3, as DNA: TGTGCCAGCAGCGTAGTTAGCGGGAAAAATGAGCAGTTCTTC. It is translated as CASSVVSGKNEQFF.